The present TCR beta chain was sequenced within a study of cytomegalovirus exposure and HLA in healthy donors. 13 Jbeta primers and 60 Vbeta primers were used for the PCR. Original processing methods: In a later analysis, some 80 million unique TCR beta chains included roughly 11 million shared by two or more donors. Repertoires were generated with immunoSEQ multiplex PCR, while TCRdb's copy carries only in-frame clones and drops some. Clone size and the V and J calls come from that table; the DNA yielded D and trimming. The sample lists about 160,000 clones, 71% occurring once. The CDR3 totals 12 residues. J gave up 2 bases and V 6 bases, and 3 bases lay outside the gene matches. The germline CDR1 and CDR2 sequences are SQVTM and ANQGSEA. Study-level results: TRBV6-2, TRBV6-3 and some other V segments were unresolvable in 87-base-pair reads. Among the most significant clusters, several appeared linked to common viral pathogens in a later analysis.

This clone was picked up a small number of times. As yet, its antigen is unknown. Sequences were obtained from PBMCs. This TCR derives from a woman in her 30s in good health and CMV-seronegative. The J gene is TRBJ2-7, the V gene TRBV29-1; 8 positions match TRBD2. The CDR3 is CSVQAGAYEQYF. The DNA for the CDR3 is TGCAGCGTCCAAGCGGGAGCCTACGAGCAGTACTTC.